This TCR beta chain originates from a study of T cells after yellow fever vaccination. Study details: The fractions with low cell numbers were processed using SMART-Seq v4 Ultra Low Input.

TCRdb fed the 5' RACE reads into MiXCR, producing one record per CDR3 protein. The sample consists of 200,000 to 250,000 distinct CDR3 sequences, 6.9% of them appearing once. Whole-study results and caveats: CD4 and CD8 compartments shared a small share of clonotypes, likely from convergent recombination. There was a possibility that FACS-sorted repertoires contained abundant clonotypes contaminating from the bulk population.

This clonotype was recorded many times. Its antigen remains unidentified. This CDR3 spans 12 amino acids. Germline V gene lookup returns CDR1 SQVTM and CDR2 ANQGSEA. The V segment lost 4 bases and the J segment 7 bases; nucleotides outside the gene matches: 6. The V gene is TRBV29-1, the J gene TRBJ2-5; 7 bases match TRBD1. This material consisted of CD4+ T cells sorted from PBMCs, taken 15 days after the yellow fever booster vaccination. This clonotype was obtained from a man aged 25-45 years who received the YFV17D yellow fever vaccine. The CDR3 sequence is CSVARGSGTQYF. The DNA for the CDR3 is TGCAGCGTTGCCAGGGGGAGCGGGACCCAGTACTTC.